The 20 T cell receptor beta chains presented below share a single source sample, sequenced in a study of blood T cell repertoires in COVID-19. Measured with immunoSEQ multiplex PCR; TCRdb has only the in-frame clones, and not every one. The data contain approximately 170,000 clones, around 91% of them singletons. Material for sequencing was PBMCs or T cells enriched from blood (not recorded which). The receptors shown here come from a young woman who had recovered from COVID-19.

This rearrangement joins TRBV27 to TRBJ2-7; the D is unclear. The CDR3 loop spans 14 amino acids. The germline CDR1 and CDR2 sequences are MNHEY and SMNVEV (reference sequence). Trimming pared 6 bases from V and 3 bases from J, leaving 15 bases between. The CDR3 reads CASRLTTNLYEQYF. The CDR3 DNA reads TGTGCCAGCAGACTTACTACAAATCTCTACGAGCAGTACTTC.

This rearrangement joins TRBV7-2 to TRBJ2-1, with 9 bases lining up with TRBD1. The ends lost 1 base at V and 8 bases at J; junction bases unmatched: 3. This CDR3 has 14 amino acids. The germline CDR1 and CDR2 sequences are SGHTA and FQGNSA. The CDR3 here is CASSLGTGAYEQFF. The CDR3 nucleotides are TGTGCCAGCAGCTTAGGGACAGGGGCATATGAGCAGTTCTTC.

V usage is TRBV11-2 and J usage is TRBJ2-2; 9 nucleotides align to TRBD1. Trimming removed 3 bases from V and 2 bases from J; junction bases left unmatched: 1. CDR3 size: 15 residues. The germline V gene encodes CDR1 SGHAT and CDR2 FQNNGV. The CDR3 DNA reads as TGTGCCAGCAGCTTGGACAGGGGTAACACCGGGGAGCTGTTTTTT. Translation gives CASSLDRGNTGELFF. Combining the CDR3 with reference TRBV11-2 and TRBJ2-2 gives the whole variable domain EAGVAQSPRYKIIEKRQSVAFWCNPISGHATLYWYQQILGQGPKLLIQFQNNGVVDDSQLPKDRFSAERLKGVDSTLKIQPAKLEDSAVYLCASSLDRGNTGELFFGEGSRLTVL.

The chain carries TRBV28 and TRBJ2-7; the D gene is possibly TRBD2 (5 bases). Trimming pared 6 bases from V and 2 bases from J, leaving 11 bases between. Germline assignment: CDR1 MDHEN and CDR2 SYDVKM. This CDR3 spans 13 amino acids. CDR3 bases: TGTGCCAGCAGAGGTCTAGCAACCTACGAGCAGTACTTC. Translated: CASRGLATYEQYF.

In nucleotides, the CDR3 is TGTGCCAGCAGCTTGGGACAGACTTTCTCCTACGAGCAGTACTTC. It specifies CASSLGQTFSYEQYF. The chain joins TRBV5-8 to TRBJ2-7, with a tentative D call TRBD1 (5 bases). Germline CDR1 is SGHTS and CDR2 is YDEGEE. V lost 0 bases and J lost 0, with 10 bases in between. This CDR3 is 15 amino acids long.

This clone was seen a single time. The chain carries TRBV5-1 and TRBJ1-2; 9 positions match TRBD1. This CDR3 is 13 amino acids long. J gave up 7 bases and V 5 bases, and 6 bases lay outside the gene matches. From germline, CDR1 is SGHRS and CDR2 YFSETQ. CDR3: CASSTGGASGYTF. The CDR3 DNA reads TGCGCCAGCAGTACAGGGGGCGCATCTGGCTACACCTTC.

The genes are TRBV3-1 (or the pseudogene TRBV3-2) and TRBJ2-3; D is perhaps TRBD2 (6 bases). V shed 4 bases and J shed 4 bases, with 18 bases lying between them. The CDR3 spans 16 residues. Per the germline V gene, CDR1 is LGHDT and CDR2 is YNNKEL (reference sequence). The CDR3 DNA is TGTGCCAGCAGCCCCCTGACTAGTAACCGAGCAGATACGCAGTATTTT. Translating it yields CASSPLTSNRADTQYF.

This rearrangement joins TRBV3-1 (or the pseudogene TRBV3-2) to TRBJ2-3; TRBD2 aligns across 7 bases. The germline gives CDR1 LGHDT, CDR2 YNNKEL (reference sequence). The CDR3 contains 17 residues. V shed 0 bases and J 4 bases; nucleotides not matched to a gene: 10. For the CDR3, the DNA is TGTGCCAGCAGCCAAGATTCATTAACTAGCGTATCAGATACGCAGTATTTT. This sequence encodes CASSQDSLTSVSDTQYF.

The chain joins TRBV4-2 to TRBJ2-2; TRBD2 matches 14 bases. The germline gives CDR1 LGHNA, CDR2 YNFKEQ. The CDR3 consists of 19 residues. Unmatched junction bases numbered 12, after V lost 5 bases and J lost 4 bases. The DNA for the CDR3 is TGTGCCAGCAGCTACCACAGGACTAGCGGGAGGTCATCCACCGGGGAGCTGTTTTTT. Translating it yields CASSYHRTSGRSSTGELFF.

CDR3 nucleotides: TGTGCCAGCAGCTACGGACAGAGACCCGAAAAACTGTTTTTT. As protein: CASSYGQRPEKLFF. The chain uses TRBV6-5 and TRBJ1-4, with D maybe TRBD1 (6 bases). The V gene lost 6 bases and the J gene lost 8 bases, with 16 bases spanning the gap. Germline assignment: CDR1 MNHEY and CDR2 SVGAGI. The CDR3 totals 14 residues.

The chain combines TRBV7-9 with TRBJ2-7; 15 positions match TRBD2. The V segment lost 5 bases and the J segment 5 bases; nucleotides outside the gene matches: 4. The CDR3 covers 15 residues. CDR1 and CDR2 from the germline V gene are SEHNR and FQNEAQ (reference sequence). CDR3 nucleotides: TGTGCCAGCAGCCCGAGGACTAGCGGGAGGGACGAGCAGTACTTC. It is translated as CASSPRTSGRDEQYF.

Written as DNA, the CDR3 is TGTGCCAGCACCCCGGAGGGGTGGAACTATGGCTACACCTTC. This gives the protein CASTPEGWNYGYTF. The chain carries TRBV7-9 and TRBJ1-2; possible D gene TRBD1, 5 bases. Deletions cut 7 bases from V and 2 bases from J, with 14 bases between. Germline V gene data show CDR1 as SEHNR and CDR2 as FQNEAQ (reference sequence). There are 14 residues in the CDR3.

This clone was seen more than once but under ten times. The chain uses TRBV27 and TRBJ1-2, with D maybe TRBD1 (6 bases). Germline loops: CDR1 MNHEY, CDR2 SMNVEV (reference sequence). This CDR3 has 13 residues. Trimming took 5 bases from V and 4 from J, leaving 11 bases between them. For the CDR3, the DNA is TGTGCCAGCAGTCCCACAGGGATCTATGGCTACACCTTC. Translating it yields CASSPTGIYGYTF.

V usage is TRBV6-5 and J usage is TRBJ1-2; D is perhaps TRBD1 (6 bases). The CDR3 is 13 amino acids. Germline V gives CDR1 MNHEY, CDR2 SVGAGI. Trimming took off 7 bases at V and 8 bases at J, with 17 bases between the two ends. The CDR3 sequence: CASTLGGTLGYTF. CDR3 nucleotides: TGTGCCAGCACCCTAGGGGGAACGCTCGGCTACACCTTC.

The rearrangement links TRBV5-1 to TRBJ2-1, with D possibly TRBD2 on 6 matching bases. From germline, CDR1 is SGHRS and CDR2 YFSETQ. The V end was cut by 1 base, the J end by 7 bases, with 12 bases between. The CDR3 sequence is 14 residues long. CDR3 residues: CASSLLGLRNEQFF. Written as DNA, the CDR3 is TGCGCCAGCAGCTTGTTGGGACTGCGAAATGAGCAGTTCTTC.

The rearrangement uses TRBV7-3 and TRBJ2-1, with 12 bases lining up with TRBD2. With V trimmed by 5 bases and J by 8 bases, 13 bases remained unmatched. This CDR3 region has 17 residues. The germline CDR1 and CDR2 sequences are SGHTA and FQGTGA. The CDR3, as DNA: TGTGCCAGCAGCCCAAAAACCCTAGCGGGAGGGGACCATGAGCAGTTCTTC. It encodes CASSPKTLAGGDHEQFF.

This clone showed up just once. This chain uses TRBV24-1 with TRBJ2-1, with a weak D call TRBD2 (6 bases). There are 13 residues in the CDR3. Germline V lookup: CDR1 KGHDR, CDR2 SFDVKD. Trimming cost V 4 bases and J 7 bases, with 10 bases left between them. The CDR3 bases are TGTGCCACCAGTGACGTTAGCGGTAATGAGCAGTTCTTC. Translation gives CATSDVSGNEQFF.

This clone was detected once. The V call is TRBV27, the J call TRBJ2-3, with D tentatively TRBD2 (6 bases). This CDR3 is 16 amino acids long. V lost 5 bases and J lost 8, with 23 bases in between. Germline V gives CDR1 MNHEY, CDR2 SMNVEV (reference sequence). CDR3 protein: CASSPGGGRDWGTQYF. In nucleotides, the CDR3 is TGTGCCAGCAGTCCGGGTGGGGGACGGGACTGGGGTACGCAGTATTTT.

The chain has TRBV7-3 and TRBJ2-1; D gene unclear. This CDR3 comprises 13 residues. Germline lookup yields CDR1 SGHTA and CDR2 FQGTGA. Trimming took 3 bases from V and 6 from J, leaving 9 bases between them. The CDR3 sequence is CASSFLVGNEQFF. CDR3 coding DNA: TGTGCCAGCAGCTTCCTCGTCGGCAATGAGCAGTTCTTC.

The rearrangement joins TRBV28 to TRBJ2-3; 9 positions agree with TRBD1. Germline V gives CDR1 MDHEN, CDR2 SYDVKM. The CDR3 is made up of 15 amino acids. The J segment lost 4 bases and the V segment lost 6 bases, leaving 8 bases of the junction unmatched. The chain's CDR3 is CASSLVTGGADTQYF. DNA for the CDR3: TGTGCCAGCAGCCTGGTGACAGGGGGTGCAGATACGCAGTATTTT.